This section outlines one T cell receptor beta chain sequence together with its context. Clones were read by immunoSEQ multiplex PCR, and TCRdb kept only the in-frame ones, dropping some. The data show about 130,000 clones, about 96% seen once. The data originate from a study of T cell changes during pregnancy in multiple sclerosis. This CDR3 has 15 residues. Trimming cost V 2 bases and J 1 base, with 9 bases left between them. From germline, CDR1 is SGHRS and CDR2 YFSETQ. The chain joins TRBV5-1 to TRBJ2-2; tentatively, D is TRBD2 (5 bases). This material consisted of peripheral blood, taken after pregnancy. The source of this sequence is a female donor with multiple sclerosis, enrolled in a pregnancy study. The CDR3 sequence is CASSLGRVNTGELFF. CDR3 bases: TGCGCCAGCAGCTTAGGGAGAGTGAACACCGGGGAGCTGTTTTTT.